One sample yielded the 2 T cell receptor beta chains listed below, sequenced in a study of cytomegalovirus exposure and HLA in healthy donors. This PCR relied on a set of 60 Vbeta primers and 13 Jbeta primers. Clones were read by immunoSEQ multiplex PCR, and TCRdb kept only the in-frame ones, dropping some. The data contain 100,000 to 150,000 clones, 78% of them singletons. Sequenced input: PBMCs. These receptors all stem from a woman aged 18 to 35 in good health and CMV-seronegative.

J is TRBJ1-2 and V is TRBV30; no firm D call. Trimming stripped 3 bases from V and 4 bases from J, with 15 bases between. The CDR3 sequence is 14 residues long. CDR1 is GTSNPN and CDR2 is SVGIG in the germline V gene (reference sequence). CDR3 in amino acids: CAWRSSRNLYGYTF. DNA for the CDR3: TGTGCCTGGAGATCCTCCAGAAACCTCTATGGCTACACCTTC.

This chain uses TRBV7-9 with TRBJ1-4; TRBD1 matches at 8 bases. Trimming removed 5 bases from V and 8 bases from J; junction bases left unmatched: 4. This CDR3 is built from 13 residues. The germline gives CDR1 SEHNR, CDR2 FQNEAQ (reference sequence). DNA for the CDR3: TGTGCCAGCAGCCTGAGACAGGGGGAAAAACTGTTTTTT. This gives the protein CASSLRQGEKLFF.